These T cell receptor beta chains were read from a single sample in a study of Ad26.COV2.S vaccination and SARS-CoV-2 variants. Clones were read by immunoSEQ multiplex PCR, and TCRdb kept only the in-frame ones, dropping some. The data show about 440,000 clones, about 90% seen once. This specimen consisted of peripheral blood, obtained in a trial of Ad26.COV2.S vaccine versus placebo. The receptor set was obtained from a person between 18 and 65 years old who received the Ad26.COV2.S COVID-19 vaccine or a placebo. CDR3s include the opening cysteine and the closing phenylalanine or tryptophan. D genes are given only for firm matches. Size tells how often a clone was seen (once, few, many) or the class of an expanded clone, and some rows leave it out.

cdr3_nt	cdr3_aa	j_call	v_call	d_call	cdr3_length	clone_size
TGTGCCAGTAGTAACTTAAACACCGGGGAGCTGTTTTTT	CASSNLNTGELFF	TRBJ2-2	TRBV19	NA	13	NA
TGTGCCAGCAGTTACGGGGCTAGCGGGAGCTACGAGCAGTACTTC	CASSYGASGSYEQYF	TRBJ2-7	TRBV6-5	TRBD2	15	NA
TGTGCCAGCAGCGTAGCCGGGTGGCCTAGCGGGAAGTACGAGCAGTACTTC	CASSVAGWPSGKYEQYF	TRBJ2-7	TRBV9	TRBD2	17	NA
TGTGCCTGGAGCACCCTCCGGACTAGCGGGAGGGTCTTGAACGAGCAGTACTTC	CAWSTLRTSGRVLNEQYF	TRBJ2-7	TRBV30	TRBD2	18	NA
TGTGCCAGCAGCGTAGACGGGAGGGCCGATGAGCAGTTCTTC	CASSVDGRADEQFF	TRBJ2-1	TRBV9	TRBD2	14	NA
TGTGCCAGCGGGTACGGGACAGGGACATACGAGCAGTACTTC	CASGYGTGTYEQYF	TRBJ2-7	TRBV7-8	TRBD1	14	few
TGTGCCAGCAGTGTGAGTTCAGCCCGGGGCGAGCAGTTCTTC	CASSVSSARGEQFF	TRBJ2-1	TRBV2	NA	14	NA
TGTGCCAGCAGCTTGAAGGGTAACACTGAAGCTTTCTTT	CASSLKGNTEAFF	TRBJ1-1	TRBV5-5	NA	13	NA
TGCGCCAGCAGCCAAGATCTGGGGAGGGCCTACACAGATACGCAGTATTTT	CASSQDLGRAYTDTQYF	TRBJ2-3	TRBV4-3	TRBD2	17	NA
TGTGCCAGTAGTATGACGGGCAGGAACACTGAAGCTTTCTTT	CASSMTGRNTEAFF	TRBJ1-1	TRBV19	NA	14	NA
TGTGCCTGGAGGAGGGGACAGGGGACCTACGAGCAGTACTTC	CAWRRGQGTYEQYF	TRBJ2-7	TRBV30	TRBD1	14	NA
TGTGCCAGCAGCGTCGCCGGGACAGGGGTCGGAAACACCATATATTTT	CASSVAGTGVGNTIYF	TRBJ1-3	TRBV9	TRBD1	16	many
TGTGCCAGCAGCCGGACTAGCGGGAGCCACGAGCAGTACTTC	CASSRTSGSHEQYF	TRBJ2-7	TRBV7-3	TRBD2	14	NA
TGTGCCATCAGTATAGACAGGGGGGGCACTGAAGCTTTCTTT	CAISIDRGGTEAFF	TRBJ1-1	TRBV10-3	TRBD1	14	once
TGTGCCAGCAGCGTTGGCAGTACAAACACCGGGGAGCTGTTTTTT	CASSVGSTNTGELFF	TRBJ2-2	TRBV9	NA	15	NA
TGTGCCAGCAGCTTAGTTAGACAGAACTCCTACAATGAGCAGTTCTTC	CASSLVRQNSYNEQFF	TRBJ2-1	TRBV11-2	NA	16	NA
TGTGCCAGCAGCTCATTAGGCGGGAACACTGAAGCTTTCTTT	CASSSLGGNTEAFF	TRBJ1-1	TRBV7-2	NA	14	few
TGTGCCAGCAGTGAGGGGTATACGCAGTATTTT	CASSEGYTQYF	TRBJ2-3	TRBV3-1/TRBV3-2	NA	11	NA
TGTGCCAGCAAACCCGGACGGACATCCTACGAGCAGTACTTC	CASKPGRTSYEQYF	TRBJ2-7	TRBV2	NA	14	NA
TGTGCCAGCAGCCCGGGTACAGTGAGCACCGGGGAGCTGTTTTTT	CASSPGTVSTGELFF	TRBJ2-2	TRBV7-9	NA	15	few
TGTGCCAGCAGCCCCCAGACAGGGACCTACGAGCAGTACTTC	CASSPQTGTYEQYF	TRBJ2-7	TRBV7-8	TRBD1	14	NA
TGTGCCAGCAGCCAAGATAGTACAGATACGCAGTATTTT	CASSQDSTDTQYF	TRBJ2-3	TRBV3-1/TRBV3-2	NA	13	NA
TGTGCCAGCAGTTTTCCGCCAGATACGCAGTATTTT	CASSFPPDTQYF	TRBJ2-3	TRBV12-3/TRBV12-4	NA	12	NA
TGTGCCAGAGACCCCCAGGGCTCTGGGGCCAACGTCCTGACTTTC	CARDPQGSGANVLTF	TRBJ2-6	TRBV3-1/TRBV3-2	NA	15	NA
TGTGCCAGCAGTAAGAACACGATCCTTCGGGGCTACACCTTC	CASSKNTILRGYTF	TRBJ1-2	TRBV6-2/TRBV6-3	NA	14	NA
TGTGCCAGCTCACGGTTAGGATGGGACTATGGCTACACCTTC	CASSRLGWDYGYTF	TRBJ1-2	TRBV18	NA	14	NA
TGTGCCAGCAGCGAAGACAGGAGCTACGAGCAGTACTTC	CASSEDRSYEQYF	TRBJ2-7	TRBV2	NA	13	NA
TGCAGTGCTAGTCCAGACCCCTACGAGCAGTACTTC	CSASPDPYEQYF	TRBJ2-7	TRBV20-1	NA	12	NA
TGTGCCAGCAGCTTAGGAGCTTCGAGCGGGCCGGATGAGCAGTTCTTC	CASSLGASSGPDEQFF	TRBJ2-1	TRBV7-3	NA	16	NA
TGTGCCAGCAGTGAAGCGCCCGACCCAACCTACGAGCAGTACTTC	CASSEAPDPTYEQYF	TRBJ2-7	TRBV6-1	NA	15	NA
TGTGCCAGCAGTTACCTGGATCCCTCAGATACGCAGTATTTT	CASSYLDPSDTQYF	TRBJ2-3	TRBV6-2/TRBV6-3	NA	14	NA
TGCGCCAGTGCCCCTTCCACAGCACTCGGCTCTGGAAACACCATATATTTT	CASAPSTALGSGNTIYF	TRBJ1-3	TRBV5-1	NA	17	NA
TGTGCCAGCAGGTCCGGGACAGGGATCTACGAGCAGTACTTC	CASRSGTGIYEQYF	TRBJ2-7	TRBV7-3	TRBD1	14	NA
TGTGCCAGCAGCCAAGTGAACACCGGGGAGCTGTTTTTT	CASSQVNTGELFF	TRBJ2-2	TRBV3-1/TRBV3-2	NA	13	NA
TGTGCCAGCAGCTTCCCCGAAGAGTCCAGGGAACGACAAGAGACCCAGTACTTC	CASSFPEESRERQETQYF	TRBJ2-5	TRBV7-9	NA	18	once
TGCAGCGTTGAAGGCCCGGGAGAAGCCACCGGGGAGCTGTTTTTT	CSVEGPGEATGELFF	TRBJ2-2	TRBV29-1	NA	15	NA
TGCGCCAGCAGCGTCTCAGGGGAGCACTATGGCTACACCTTC	CASSVSGEHYGYTF	TRBJ1-2	TRBV5-1	NA	14	NA
TGTGCCAGCAGCTTAACAACGGGACTAGCGAATACCAATGAGCAGTTCTTC	CASSLTTGLANTNEQFF	TRBJ2-1	TRBV7-9	TRBD2	17	NA
TGTGCCAGCAGCGGGGGGACAGGGACGGGCACAGATACGCAGTATTTT	CASSGGTGTGTDTQYF	TRBJ2-3	TRBV11-3	TRBD1	16	once
TGTGCCAGCAGATTAGACCTGGGGGCAGATACGCAGTATTTT	CASRLDLGADTQYF	TRBJ2-3	TRBV7-2	NA	14	NA
TGCGCCAGCAGTGAGTGGGCAGGGGAAGGAAACACCATATATTTT	CASSEWAGEGNTIYF	TRBJ1-3	TRBV10-2	NA	15	few
TGCGCCAGCAGCCGGATAGCGGGAACCGGGGAGCTGTTTTTT	CASSRIAGTGELFF	TRBJ2-2	TRBV4-1	TRBD2	14	few
TGTGCCAGCAGTAACGGTGAGCAGTTCTTC	CASSNGEQFF	TRBJ2-1	TRBV28	NA	10	NA
TGTGCCAGCAGGGACCGGGACAGCCACACAGATACGCAGTATTTT	CASRDRDSHTDTQYF	TRBJ2-3	TRBV27	TRBD1	15	NA
TGTGCCAGTAGGGTGGGACTGAGAAATCAGCCCCAGCATTTT	CASRVGLRNQPQHF	TRBJ1-5	TRBV19	NA	14	NA
TGTGCCAGCAGCTTGGCAGCGGGAGGGCCCTCCTACGAGCAGTACTTC	CASSLAAGGPSYEQYF	TRBJ2-7	TRBV5-4	TRBD2	16	NA